The 29 T cell receptor beta chains in this list originate from one sample, sequenced in a study of blood T cell repertoires in COVID-19 (TCRdb year 2020). Library method: the immunoSEQ multiplex PCR assay. TCRdb holds this immuneACCESS table with in-frame rearrangements only. Some clones are missing; in checked studies, unresolved V genes explain under half, and the rest has no known cause. The sample yields roughly 430,000 clones; more than 70% were counted once. 1.2% to 1.5% of the sample is taken by the ten largest. Sample: PBMCs or T cells enriched from blood (not recorded which). The source is a woman under 30 who had been exposed to COVID-19.

This clone was recorded a few times. The rearrangement uses TRBV4-1 and TRBJ2-7; perhaps TRBD2 as D (5 bases). This CDR3 region has 16 residues. Germline lookup yields CDR1 MGHRA and CDR2 YSYEKL. Trimming removed 0 bases at V and 2 bases at J, with 14 bases between. This chain's CDR3 is CASSQEGASGAYEQYF. The CDR3 coding sequence is TGCGCCAGCAGCCAAGAAGGTGCAAGCGGAGCCTACGAGCAGTACTTC.

This chain links TRBV15 with TRBJ1-2; a weak D match, TRBD1 (6 bases). The CDR3 runs 14 residues. With 7 bases removed from V and 6 bases from J, the gap between germline ends came to 18 bases. The germline CDR1 and CDR2 sequences are LNHNV and YYDKDF (reference sequence). CDR3 protein: CATTQGGGVNGYTF. CDR3 nucleotide sequence: TGTGCCACCACCCAAGGGGGGGGAGTGAATGGCTACACCTTC.

The J gene is TRBJ2-5, the V gene TRBV10-3; 8 bases line up with TRBD2. From germline, CDR1 is ENHRY and CDR2 SYGVKD. The CDR3 covers 15 residues. Trimming took 3 bases from V and 5 from J; bases not matched to a gene: 8. The CDR3: CAISDFAGGRETQYF. The CDR3 coding sequence is TGTGCCATCAGTGATTTTGCGGGGGGAAGGGAGACCCAGTACTTC.

The genes are TRBV9 and TRBJ2-2, with TRBD2 identical over 8 bases. V shed 4 bases and J 6 bases; nucleotides not matched to a gene: 11. This CDR3 has 16 amino acids. Germline CDR1 and CDR2: SGDLS and YYNGEE. CDR3 coding DNA: TGTGCCAGCAGCCCTCCCCAGGGGCGGGGGGCCGGGGAGCTGTTTTTT. Protein product: CASSPPQGRGAGELFF. Complete variable domain (other parts from reference TRBV9 and TRBJ2-2): DSGVTQTPKHLITATGQRVTLRCSPRSGDLSVYWYQQSLDQGLQFLIQYYNGEERAKGNILERFSAQQFPDLHSELNLSSLELGDSALYFCASSPPQGRGAGELFFGEGSRLTVL.

The chain combines TRBV28 with TRBJ2-7, with TRBD2 matching over 13 bases. Germline V CDR1 and CDR2: MDHEN, SYDVKM. Losses at the gene ends were 4 bases for V and 4 bases for J; bases not matched to a gene: 7. The CDR3 totals 16 residues. DNA of the CDR3: TGTGCCAGCAGTTCGAGCGGACTAGCGGGAGTTTACGAGCAGTACTTC. Its translation is CASSSSGLAGVYEQYF.

The rearrangement joins TRBV5-8 to TRBJ1-6; a possible D gene is TRBD1 (5 bases). The V gene's germline CDR1 is SGHTS and CDR2 YDEGEE. Trimming removed 1 base at V and 9 bases at J, with 11 bases between. This CDR3 contains 14 residues. Here the CDR3 reads CASSLSWGGSPLHF. The CDR3 DNA follows: TGTGCCAGCAGCTTGAGTTGGGGGGGTTCACCCCTCCACTTT.

This chain connects TRBV7-2 to TRBJ1-4; the D gene is possibly TRBD1 (5 bases). Germline CDR1 SGHTA, CDR2 FQGNSA. Trimming stripped 4 bases from V and 4 bases from J, with 13 bases between. This CDR3 spans 15 amino acids. The CDR3 bases are TGTGCCAGCAGCTACGACGGGGGGATTAATGAAAAACTGTTTTTT. It specifies CASSYDGGINEKLFF.

The rearrangement uses TRBV4-1 and TRBJ2-1; 10 nucleotides line up with TRBD1. Germline CDR1 reads MGHRA; CDR2 reads YSYEKL. With V trimmed by 3 bases and J by 0 bases, 5 bases remained unmatched. This CDR3 spans 17 amino acids. CDR3 residues: CASSQEGQGTSYNEQFF. As DNA, the CDR3 is TGCGCCAGCAGCCAGGAGGGACAGGGGACCTCCTACAATGAGCAGTTCTTC.

J is TRBJ1-3 and V is TRBV4-1, with no clear D. Trimming took off 0 bases at V and 1 base at J, with 10 bases between the two ends. The CDR3 is 16 amino acids. Germline values: CDR1 MGHRA, CDR2 YSYEKL. The CDR3 nucleotides read TGCGCCAGCAGCCAAGATCGGTATTCGTCTGGAAACACCATATATTTT. Protein sequence: CASSQDRYSSGNTIYF.

The chain has TRBV2 and TRBJ2-7; the D gene is possibly TRBD1 (6 bases). The germline V and J ends were trimmed by 8 bases and 3 bases, with 17 bases remaining between them. Germline assignment: CDR1 SNHLY and CDR2 FYNNEI. The CDR3 contains 14 residues. CDR3 coding DNA: TGTGCCAGCCAGGATCGGACAGAGAGCTACGAGCAGTACTTC. Its translation: CASQDRTESYEQYF.

This chain links TRBV19 with TRBJ1-4; D unresolved. This CDR3 spans 12 amino acids. Trimming cost V 4 bases and J 4 bases, with 4 bases left between them. From germline, CDR1 is LNHDA and CDR2 SQIVND (reference sequence). DNA for the CDR3: TGTGCCAGTAGTAGCAGTAATGAAAAACTGTTTTTT. It is translated as CASSSSNEKLFF.

This clone was counted a single time. The rearrangement uses TRBV4-1 and TRBJ2-7; 10 bases match TRBD1. Germline trimming cut 3 bases from V and 5 bases from J; bases unmatched to any gene: 13. Germline CDR1 reads MGHRA; CDR2 reads YSYEKL. The CDR3 is 17 amino acids. This CDR3 is CASSHMGQGFFGHEQYF. The CDR3 region has the DNA TGCGCCAGCAGCCACATGGGACAGGGGTTTTTCGGCCACGAGCAGTACTTC.

V is TRBV10-2 and J is TRBJ2-1; TRBD2 matches at 7 bases. Germline V lookup: CDR1 WSHSY, CDR2 SAAADI. V shed 8 bases, J shed 9 bases, and the junction held 10 bases outside the gene matches. The CDR3 has 13 residues. Here the CDR3 reads CASRSGMEGEQFF. For the CDR3, the DNA is TGCGCCAGCCGAAGCGGGATGGAAGGTGAGCAGTTCTTC.

The chain has TRBV28 and TRBJ1-5; D not certain. V lost 5 bases to trimming and J lost 3 bases, with 11 bases between them. CDR3 length equals 14 residues. Germline CDR1 MDHEN, CDR2 SYDVKM. DNA of the CDR3: TGTGCCAGCAGTCAGAGCGATCTCAATCAGCCCCAGCATTTT. Encoded protein: CASSQSDLNQPQHF. Looking up the rest from reference TRBV28 and TRBJ1-5 gives the full variable domain: DVKVTQSSRYLVKRTGEKVFLECVQDMDHENMFWYRQDPGLGLRLIYFSYDVKMKEKGDIPEGYSVSREKKERFSLILESASTNQTSMYLCASSQSDLNQPQHFGDGTRLSIL.

The chain links TRBV2 to TRBJ1-2; 8 bases are shared with TRBD1. The CDR3 has 13 amino acids. Trimming at V came to 5 bases and at J to 6 bases, leaving 5 bases not matched to a gene. Germline values: CDR1 SNHLY, CDR2 FYNNEI. The CDR3 protein is CASSLDREDGYTF. In DNA, the CDR3 is TGTGCCAGCAGTTTGGACAGGGAAGATGGCTACACCTTC.

This clone came up a few times. At one boundary the junction diverges from the germline segment, which might be a read error. The chain is built from TRBV19 and TRBJ2-4, with 12 bases lining up with TRBD2. Germline CDR1 and CDR2: LNHDA and SQIVND (reference sequence). This CDR3 comprises 13 residues. The CDR3 loop reads CASSTGLAGSSRF. The CDR3 coding sequence is TGTGCCAGTAGTACCGGACTAGCGGGGTCATCCCGATTC.

The table lists this clone with a count of one. The chain combines TRBV10-3 with TRBJ2-2, with 7 nucleotides matching TRBD1. The CDR3 loop spans 16 amino acids. V lost 0 bases, J lost 4 bases, and 5 bases stayed unmatched. Germline V gene data show CDR1 as ENHRY and CDR2 as SYGVKD. For the CDR3, the DNA is TGTGCCATCAGTGAGTCGATAGGGGGCTTCACCGGGGAGCTGTTTTTT. As protein: CAISESIGGFTGELFF.

This clone has only one observation. This chain uses TRBV4-2 with TRBJ1-2; 7 nucleotides line up with TRBD1. CDR1 and CDR2 (germline): LGHNA, YNFKEQ. The CDR3 spans 15 residues. J was trimmed by 4 bases and V by 3 bases; bases with no gene match: 8. The CDR3 sequence: CASSHGTASFYGYTF. The CDR3, as DNA: TGTGCCAGCAGCCACGGGACAGCGTCCTTCTATGGCTACACCTTC.

As to this clone: An end of the junction does not agree with germline; a read error may underlie this. This chain uses TRBV19 with TRBJ2-1; 7 nucleotides line up with TRBD2. This CDR3 has 14 residues. Germline assignment: CDR1 LNHDA and CDR2 SQIVND (reference sequence). The CDR3 nucleotides read TGTGCTAGTAGTCGGGGGGTCCTCTACAATGAGCAGTTCTTC. Its protein is CASSRGVLYNEQFF.

The J gene is TRBJ1-1, the V gene TRBV7-2; D may be TRBD1 (6 bases). Trimming left V 6 bases short and J 4 bases short, with 21 bases between. The CDR3 runs 16 residues. Germline CDR1 SGHTA, CDR2 FQGNSA. CDR3 loop: CASRPGGPAGATEAFF. CDR3 bases: TGTGCCAGCAGGCCCGGTGGGCCAGCGGGGGCCACTGAAGCTTTCTTT.

The chain carries TRBV5-4 and TRBJ2-2; possibly TRBD1 for D (5 bases). Trimming stripped 3 bases from V and 4 bases from J, with 13 bases between. This CDR3 contains 15 residues. Germline assignment: CDR1 SGHNT and CDR2 YYREEE (reference sequence). This chain's CDR3 is CASSSPSRGTGELFF. The CDR3 DNA reads TGTGCCAGCAGCTCTCCCTCTAGGGGCACCGGGGAGCTGTTTTTT.

A note on this clone: Other nucleotide sequences from this sample produce the same CDR3. The CDR3 reads CASSLAGGGETQYF. CDR3 in DNA: TGTGCCAGCAGCTTAGCGGGGGGTGGAGAGACCCAGTACTTC. The chain joins TRBV7-2 to TRBJ2-5, with a tentative D call TRBD2 (6 bases). The CDR3 length is 14 residues. V lost 0 bases, J lost 4 bases, and 9 bases lay in between. Germline V gives CDR1 SGHTA, CDR2 FQGNSA.

This chain links TRBV30 with TRBJ1-5; D is ambiguous. V lost 0 bases, J lost 6 bases, and 15 bases lay in between. The CDR3 consists of 15 residues. Germline-derived CDR1 and CDR2 are GTSNPN and SVGIG (reference sequence). CDR3 in DNA: TGTGCCTGGAGTGTATCCCCATCCCTCGGTCAGCCCCAGCATTTT. It codes for CAWSVSPSLGQPQHF. The variable domain in full, with the rest retrieved from reference TRBV30 and TRBJ1-5, is SQTIHQWPATLVQPVGSPLSLECTVEGTSNPNLYWYRQAAGRGLQLLFYSVGIGQISSEVPQNLSASRPQDRQFILSSKKLLLSDSGFYLCAWSVSPSLGQPQHFGDGTRLSIL.

As regards this clone: Additional DNA sequences in this sample encode the identical CDR3. The rearrangement links TRBV5-4 to TRBJ2-3; the match to TRBD2 covers 12 bases. V was clipped by 4 bases and J by 2 bases; unmatched bases: 5. The germline gives CDR1 SGHNT, CDR2 YYREEE (reference sequence). The CDR3 covers 16 residues. The CDR3 DNA follows: TGTGCCAGCAGCCCACTAGCGGGGGGAGCCACAGATACGCAGTATTTT. Translating it yields CASSPLAGGATDTQYF.

The chain has TRBV3-1 (or the pseudogene TRBV3-2) and TRBJ2-1; D remains ambiguous. The CDR3 covers 17 residues. Trimming cost V 5 bases and J 0 bases, with 17 bases left between them. Germline V gene sequence: CDR1 LGHDT, CDR2 YNNKEL (reference sequence). The CDR3 spells CASSALSPRSSYNEQFF. CDR3 in DNA: TGTGCCAGCAGCGCATTGAGTCCGCGAAGCTCCTACAATGAGCAGTTCTTC.

The V call is TRBV7-9, the J call TRBJ2-5; TRBD2 matches 10 bases. The junction had 14 bases not matched to a gene; V was cut back by 2 bases and J by 2 bases. CDR3 size: 19 residues. CDR1 is SEHNR and CDR2 is FQNEAQ in the germline V gene (reference sequence). CDR3 nucleotide sequence: TGTGCCAGCAGCTTAAGGTTAGGTATAGCGGGGGGAAATCAAGAGACCCAGTACTTC. It codes for CASSLRLGIAGGNQETQYF.

V and J are TRBV5-1 and TRBJ2-3; D might be TRBD2 (6 bases). V was clipped by 4 bases and J by 0 bases, with 15 bases between them. The CDR3 totals 16 residues. The germline gives CDR1 SGHRS, CDR2 YFSETQ. The CDR3 DNA follows: TGCGCCAGCAGCCCAGGGAGCGGGTATAGCACAGATACGCAGTATTTT. Its protein product is CASSPGSGYSTDTQYF.

The chain joins TRBV18 to TRBJ2-7; D might be TRBD2 (5 bases). CDR1 is KGHSH and CDR2 is LQKENI in the germline V gene. V gave up 4 bases and J gave up 5 bases, with 15 bases separating them. The CDR3 has 14 amino acids. In DNA form, the CDR3 reads TGTGCCAGCTCACTATCGCTGGCGAGGGACGAGCAGTACTTC. Translated: CASSLSLARDEQYF.

CDR3 bases: TGTGCCAGCAGCTCTTGGACAGGGGGGGAAAAACTGTTTTTT. Protein sequence: CASSSWTGGEKLFF. The J gene is TRBJ1-4, the V gene TRBV11-2; TRBD1 agrees at 10 bases. This CDR3 contains 14 residues. Per the germline V gene, CDR1 is SGHAT and CDR2 is FQNNGV. J lost 8 bases, V lost 4 bases, and 4 bases had no gene match.